Listed below are T cell receptor beta chains from one sample, sequenced in a study of T cells in Graves' hyperthyroidism and ophthalmopathy. TCRdb passed the multiplex PCR reads through MiXCR, listing each CDR3 protein once. The table has around 560,000 distinct CDR3 sequences, about a sixth seen once. The sequenced material came from blood. All receptors derive from a woman in her late teens or twenties with Graves' hyperthyroidism. CDR3s include the opening cysteine and the closing phenylalanine or tryptophan. The order of the fields is clone size, D gene, J gene, V gene, CDR3 DNA, CDR3 protein. D genes are given only for firm matches. Clone sizes are given selectively: once, few, many, or a class where the clone is expanded.

clone_size: -
d_call: TRBD1
j_call: TRBJ1-1
v_call: TRBV10-2
cdr3_nt: TGCGCCAGCGAGGACAGGGGAAGAAGCACTGAAGCTTTCTTT
cdr3_aa: CASEDRGRSTEAFF

clone_size: many
d_call: -
j_call: TRBJ2-5
v_call: TRBV20-1
cdr3_nt: TGCAGTGCCCCCGGCCAGCACCAAGAGACCCAGTACTTC
cdr3_aa: CSAPGQHQETQYF

clone_size: -
d_call: -
j_call: TRBJ1-1
v_call: TRBV27
cdr3_nt: TGTGCCAGCAGCGTTAATACGAACCTTGAAGCTTTCTTT
cdr3_aa: CASSVNTNLEAFF

clone_size: few
d_call: TRBD1
j_call: TRBJ1-2
v_call: TRBV19
cdr3_nt: TGTGCCAGTAGCCGGACAGGGACTAACTATGGCTACACCTTC
cdr3_aa: CASSRTGTNYGYTF

clone_size: -
d_call: -
j_call: TRBJ1-2
v_call: TRBV15
cdr3_nt: TGTGCCACCAGCAGAGAGGGAGGGATTGGTCTTTACTATGGCTACACCTTC
cdr3_aa: CATSREGGIGLYYGYTF

clone_size: -
d_call: -
j_call: TRBJ1-4
v_call: TRBV11-2
cdr3_nt: TGTGCCAGCAGCTTTACAAGGTTTGGGGGTTACAGCGCAACTAATGAAAGACTGTTTTTT
cdr3_aa: CASSFTRFGGYSATNERLFF

clone_size: many
d_call: -
j_call: TRBJ1-2
v_call: TRBV5-1
cdr3_nt: TGCGCCAGCAGCTTGGGGGACATGCTCGCCATTAACTATGGCTACACCTTC
cdr3_aa: CASSLGDMLAINYGYTF

clone_size: many
d_call: -
j_call: TRBJ1-5
v_call: TRBV27
cdr3_nt: TGTGCCAGCAGTTTATCCGTGGCCAGTCCCCAGCATTTT
cdr3_aa: CASSLSVASPQHF

clone_size: -
d_call: TRBD1
j_call: TRBJ1-2
v_call: TRBV12-3/TRBV12-4
cdr3_nt: TGTGCCAGCAGTCCCCAGGGGGCCCATGGCTACACCTTC
cdr3_aa: CASSPQGAHGYTF

clone_size: few
d_call: TRBD2
j_call: TRBJ2-1
v_call: TRBV20-1
cdr3_nt: TGCAGTGCTAGAGATAATTCTGGTGAATACTCCGGGACTAGCGGGTTGGATGAGCAGTTCTTC
cdr3_aa: CSARDNSGEYSGTSGLDEQFF

clone_size: many
d_call: -
j_call: TRBJ2-3
v_call: TRBV6-1
cdr3_nt: TGTGCCAGCAGTACAAGAACAGATACGCAGTATTTT
cdr3_aa: CASSTRTDTQYF

clone_size: few
d_call: -
j_call: TRBJ2-3
v_call: TRBV7-2
cdr3_nt: TGTGCCAGCAGCTTAGCTCGCGTTAGGAGGTCTTCAGATACGCAGTATTTT
cdr3_aa: CASSLARVRRSSDTQYF

clone_size: -
d_call: -
j_call: TRBJ1-5
v_call: TRBV5-1
cdr3_nt: TGCGCCAGCAGCTTGGAGAAAGTAAAGTCGCGTCAGCCCCAGCATTTT
cdr3_aa: CASSLEKVKSRQPQHF

clone_size: many
d_call: -
j_call: TRBJ2-3
v_call: TRBV9
cdr3_nt: TGTGCCAGCAGCGCGAGGTGGGATGGAAATACGCAGTATTTT
cdr3_aa: CASSARWDGNTQYF

clone_size: many
d_call: TRBD1
j_call: TRBJ2-3
v_call: TRBV9
cdr3_nt: TGTGCCAGCAGCACCGGGGACAGGGAGGCAGATACGCAGTATTTT
cdr3_aa: CASSTGDREADTQYF

clone_size: -
d_call: TRBD1
j_call: TRBJ2-5
v_call: TRBV28
cdr3_nt: TGTGCCAGCAGACCGCCGGGACAGGGTGTGGAGACCCAGAACTTC
cdr3_aa: CASRPPGQGVETQNF

clone_size: -
d_call: -
j_call: TRBJ1-1
v_call: TRBV12-3/TRBV12-4
cdr3_nt: TGTGCCAGCAGTGCGGCGGCCTTTGAAGCTTTCTTT
cdr3_aa: CASSAAAFEAFF

clone_size: many
d_call: -
j_call: TRBJ1-1
v_call: TRBV11-1
cdr3_nt: TGTGCCAGCAGCTTATCAGATAACACTGAAGCTTTCTTT
cdr3_aa: CASSLSDNTEAFF

clone_size: few
d_call: -
j_call: TRBJ1-2
v_call: TRBV19
cdr3_nt: TGTGCCAGTATGGGCCAGGGGCATGGCTACACCTTC
cdr3_aa: CASMGQGHGYTF

clone_size: many
d_call: TRBD1
j_call: TRBJ2-5
v_call: TRBV4-3
cdr3_nt: TGCGCCAGCAGCCAAGGGCAGGGGGCTGGGGAGACCCAGTACTTC
cdr3_aa: CASSQGQGAGETQYF

clone_size: few
d_call: -
j_call: TRBJ2-4
v_call: TRBV20-1
cdr3_nt: TGCAGCGCAGGTATCTCAGCCAAAAACATTCAGTACTTC
cdr3_aa: CSAGISAKNIQYF

clone_size: few
d_call: TRBD1
j_call: TRBJ1-2
v_call: TRBV20-1
cdr3_nt: TGCAGTGCTAGAGATCTTCCATGGACAGGGAAAACCTCTAACTATGGCTACACCTTC
cdr3_aa: CSARDLPWTGKTSNYGYTF

clone_size: many
d_call: TRBD1
j_call: TRBJ1-6
v_call: TRBV7-9
cdr3_nt: TGTGCCAGCAGCTCACGACAGGGGGATTCACCCCTCCACTTT
cdr3_aa: CASSSRQGDSPLHF

clone_size: few
d_call: TRBD2
j_call: TRBJ2-1
v_call: TRBV12-3/TRBV12-4
cdr3_nt: TGTGCCAGCAGACCGGGACTAGCGGGAAATATCCCGGGTGAGCAGTTCTTC
cdr3_aa: CASRPGLAGNIPGEQFF

clone_size: few
d_call: -
j_call: TRBJ2-3
v_call: TRBV5-1
cdr3_nt: TGCGCCAGCAGCTTGGTTCGGTCGGGGAGCCTGATTGTTACGCAGTATTTT
cdr3_aa: CASSLVRSGSLIVTQYF

clone_size: many
d_call: TRBD2
j_call: TRBJ2-7
v_call: TRBV3-1
cdr3_nt: TGTGCCAGCAGCCGCGGGACTAGCGGGAGCGGAGGCTACGAGCAGTACTTC
cdr3_aa: CASSRGTSGSGGYEQYF

clone_size: -
d_call: TRBD2
j_call: TRBJ2-5
v_call: TRBV29-1
cdr3_nt: TGCAGCGTTGAGGGCTGGTTTCAGCGGGAGAGAGAGACCCAGTACTTC
cdr3_aa: CSVEGWFQRERETQYF

clone_size: many
d_call: TRBD1
j_call: TRBJ1-3
v_call: TRBV3-1
cdr3_nt: TGTGCCAGCACTCACGACAGGGACCCTGGAAACACCATATATTTT
cdr3_aa: CASTHDRDPGNTIYF

clone_size: -
d_call: -
j_call: TRBJ1-6
v_call: TRBV4-1
cdr3_nt: TGCGCCAGCAGCCAAGCGAGCAGGGTGGATTCGGATTCACCCCTCCACTTT
cdr3_aa: CASSQASRVDSDSPLHF

clone_size: -
d_call: TRBD2
j_call: TRBJ2-1
v_call: TRBV6-2/TRBV6-3
cdr3_nt: TGTGCCAGCAGTCAATACTCCGGTCTAGCGGGGGGGGACAATGAGCAGTTCTTC
cdr3_aa: CASSQYSGLAGGDNEQFF

clone_size: -
d_call: -
j_call: TRBJ1-1
v_call: TRBV30
cdr3_nt: TGTGCCTGGAGCGCCGGGATCCTGGGCACTGAAGCTTTCTTT
cdr3_aa: CAWSAGILGTEAFF

clone_size: many
d_call: TRBD1
j_call: TRBJ2-7
v_call: TRBV6-6
cdr3_nt: TGTGCCAGCAGTTACAGGGGGCGAAGCTACGAGCAGTACTTC
cdr3_aa: CASSYRGRSYEQYF

clone_size: many
d_call: -
j_call: TRBJ2-2
v_call: TRBV7-7
cdr3_nt: TGTGCTAGCAGCCCACGGGGAGGCTCGAACACCGGGGAGCTGTTTTTT
cdr3_aa: CASSPRGGSNTGELFF

clone_size: many
d_call: -
j_call: TRBJ2-7
v_call: TRBV3-1
cdr3_nt: TGTGCCAGCAGCCAAGACTCTCACGAGCAGTACTTC
cdr3_aa: CASSQDSHEQYF

clone_size: few
d_call: -
j_call: TRBJ1-6
v_call: TRBV20-1
cdr3_nt: TGCAGTGCTAGGGGGGACTCAGGGGAGAGTTCACCCCTCCACTTT
cdr3_aa: CSARGDSGESSPLHF

clone_size: few
d_call: -
j_call: TRBJ1-5
v_call: TRBV6-5
cdr3_nt: TGTGCCAGCAGTTACGAGGGCAATCAGCCCCAGCATTTT
cdr3_aa: CASSYEGNQPQHF

clone_size: -
d_call: TRBD1
j_call: TRBJ1-2
v_call: TRBV24-1
cdr3_nt: TGTGCCATCAAAAAACAGGGGATCTATGGCTACACCTTC
cdr3_aa: CAIKKQGIYGYTF

clone_size: -
d_call: TRBD2
j_call: TRBJ2-2
v_call: TRBV30
cdr3_nt: TGTGCCTGGAGTCTACTAGCGGGATTAAACACCGGGGAGCTGTTTTTT
cdr3_aa: CAWSLLAGLNTGELFF

clone_size: few
d_call: -
j_call: TRBJ2-7
v_call: TRBV28
cdr3_nt: TGTGCCAGCAGGAGAATAGACAAGTCCTACGAGCAGTACTTC
cdr3_aa: CASRRIDKSYEQYF

clone_size: many
d_call: -
j_call: TRBJ2-1
v_call: TRBV5-1
cdr3_nt: TGCGCCAGCAGCTTGGACAGGGCCAATCGGGATGAGCAGTTCTTC
cdr3_aa: CASSLDRANRDEQFF

clone_size: few
d_call: -
j_call: TRBJ2-5
v_call: TRBV5-4
cdr3_nt: TGTGCCAGCAGCCACCCCCCGGGGCACGAGACCCAGTACTTC
cdr3_aa: CASSHPPGHETQYF

clone_size: -
d_call: TRBD2
j_call: TRBJ2-2
v_call: TRBV5-1
cdr3_nt: TGCGCCAGCAGCTTGTCTAGCGGGGAGCACACCGGGGAGCTGTTTTTT
cdr3_aa: CASSLSSGEHTGELFF

clone_size: -
d_call: -
j_call: TRBJ2-1
v_call: TRBV14
cdr3_nt: TGTGCCAGCAGCCGGCCGGACGCAAGCTCCTACAATGAGCAGTTCTTC
cdr3_aa: CASSRPDASSYNEQFF

clone_size: -
d_call: -
j_call: TRBJ2-1
v_call: TRBV6-1
cdr3_nt: TGTGCCACCGGAGGGCGGGCCCCCTACAATGAGCAGTTCTTC
cdr3_aa: CATGGRAPYNEQFF

clone_size: many
d_call: TRBD1
j_call: TRBJ1-1
v_call: TRBV13
cdr3_nt: TGTGCCAGCACCTTTGGATCGGGACAGGGAGCTGAAGCTTTCTTT
cdr3_aa: CASTFGSGQGAEAFF